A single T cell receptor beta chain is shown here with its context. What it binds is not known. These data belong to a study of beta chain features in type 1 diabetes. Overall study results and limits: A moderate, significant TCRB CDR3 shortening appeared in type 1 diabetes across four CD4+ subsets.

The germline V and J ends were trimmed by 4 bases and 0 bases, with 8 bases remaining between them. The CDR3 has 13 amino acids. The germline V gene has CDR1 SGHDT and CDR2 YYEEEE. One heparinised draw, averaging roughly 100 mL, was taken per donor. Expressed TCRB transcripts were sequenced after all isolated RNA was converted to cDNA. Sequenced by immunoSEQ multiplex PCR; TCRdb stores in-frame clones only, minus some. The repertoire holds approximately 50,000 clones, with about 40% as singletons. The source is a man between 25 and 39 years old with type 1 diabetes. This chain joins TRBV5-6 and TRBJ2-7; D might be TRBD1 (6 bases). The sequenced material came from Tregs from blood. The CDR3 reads CASSRTDSYEQYF. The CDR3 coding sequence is TGTGCCAGCAGCAGGACAGACTCCTACGAGCAGTACTTC.